This T cell receptor (beta chain) stems from a study of blood T cell repertoires in COVID-19. The germline V and J ends were trimmed by 4 bases and 7 bases, with 7 bases remaining between them. CDR1 is GTSNPN and CDR2 is SVGIG in the germline V gene (reference sequence). The CDR3 spans 11 residues. Original methodology: Cell counts per sample came from amplifying reference gene primers. Repertoires were generated with immunoSEQ multiplex PCR, while TCRdb's copy carries only in-frame clones and drops some. V and J calls and clone size follow that table, whereas D and trimming were derived from the DNA. The table lists roughly 100,000 clones, roughly 80% of them singletons.

This clonotype was sampled from a man aged 60 to 69 with active or convalescent COVID-19. The source material was peripheral blood. The chain uses TRBV30 and TRBJ1-4; D not resolved. Here the CDR3 reads CAWNRGEKLFF. Written as DNA, the CDR3 is TGTGCCTGGAACCGGGGTGAAAAACTGTTTTTT.